This TCR beta chain was sequenced in a study of T cell changes during pregnancy in multiple sclerosis. Only in-frame clones appear in the TCRdb table, and some are missing; sequencing was by immunoSEQ multiplex PCR. The sample holds tens of thousands of clones, around 89% seen once. The source was peripheral blood, collected after pregnancy. The sequence was collected from a female donor with multiple sclerosis, enrolled in a pregnancy study.

CDR3 loop: CASSQDQGTQYF. The CDR3 DNA follows: TGCGCCAGCAGCCAAGATCAGGGGACCCAGTACTTC. The chain carries TRBV4-1 and TRBJ2-5, with D perhaps matching TRBD1 (5 bases). Trimming took off 0 bases at V and 7 bases at J, with 6 bases between the two ends. The CDR3 has 12 amino acids. Germline values: CDR1 MGHRA, CDR2 YSYEKL.